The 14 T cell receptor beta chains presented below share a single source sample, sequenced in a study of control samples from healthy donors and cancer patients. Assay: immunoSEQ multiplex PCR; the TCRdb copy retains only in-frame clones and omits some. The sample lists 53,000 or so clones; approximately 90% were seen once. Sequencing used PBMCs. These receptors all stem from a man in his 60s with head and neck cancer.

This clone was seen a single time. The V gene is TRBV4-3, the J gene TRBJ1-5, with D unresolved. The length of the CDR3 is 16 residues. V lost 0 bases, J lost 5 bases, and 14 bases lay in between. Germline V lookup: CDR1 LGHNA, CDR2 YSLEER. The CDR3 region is CASSQDIYPGDQPQHF. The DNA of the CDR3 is TGCGCCAGCAGCCAAGATATCTACCCCGGGGATCAGCCCCAGCATTTT.

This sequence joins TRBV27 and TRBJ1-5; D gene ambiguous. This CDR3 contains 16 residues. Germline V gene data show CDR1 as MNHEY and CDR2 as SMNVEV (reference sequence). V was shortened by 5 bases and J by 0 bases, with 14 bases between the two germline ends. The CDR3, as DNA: TGTGCCAGCAGTCCTCTTATAACAGCTAGCAATCAGCCCCAGCATTTT. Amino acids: CASSPLITASNQPQHF.

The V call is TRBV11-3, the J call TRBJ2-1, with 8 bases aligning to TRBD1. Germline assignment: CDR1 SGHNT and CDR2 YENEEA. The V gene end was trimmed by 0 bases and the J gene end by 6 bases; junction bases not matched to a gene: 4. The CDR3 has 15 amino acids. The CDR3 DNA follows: TGTGCCAGCAGCTTAGATCAACAGGGGGGCAATGAGCAGTTCTTC. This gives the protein CASSLDQQGGNEQFF.

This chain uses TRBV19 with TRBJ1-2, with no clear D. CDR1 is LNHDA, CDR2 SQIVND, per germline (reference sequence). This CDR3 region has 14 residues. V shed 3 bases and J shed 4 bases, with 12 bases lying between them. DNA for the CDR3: TGTGCCAGTAGTATGGGTGGCAGTACCTATGGCTACACCTTC. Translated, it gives CASSMGGSTYGYTF.

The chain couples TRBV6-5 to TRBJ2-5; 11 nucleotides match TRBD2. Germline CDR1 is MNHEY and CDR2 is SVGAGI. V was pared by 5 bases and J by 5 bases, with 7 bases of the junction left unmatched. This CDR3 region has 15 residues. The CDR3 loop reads CASSQGLAVGETQYF. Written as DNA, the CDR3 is TGTGCCAGCAGTCAGGGACTAGCGGTGGGGGAGACCCAGTACTTC.

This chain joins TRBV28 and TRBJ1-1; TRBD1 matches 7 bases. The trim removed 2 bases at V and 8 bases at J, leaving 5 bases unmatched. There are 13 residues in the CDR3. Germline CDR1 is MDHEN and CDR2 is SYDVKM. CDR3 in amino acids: CASSLTGVSEAFF. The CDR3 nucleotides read TGTGCCAGCAGTTTAACAGGGGTCTCAGAAGCTTTCTTT.

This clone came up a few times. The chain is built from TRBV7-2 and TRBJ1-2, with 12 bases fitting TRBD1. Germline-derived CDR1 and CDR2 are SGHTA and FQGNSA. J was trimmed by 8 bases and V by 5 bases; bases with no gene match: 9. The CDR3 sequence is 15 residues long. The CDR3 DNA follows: TGTGCCAGCAGCGTGGGACAGGGGGCGTTTATGGGCTACACCTTC. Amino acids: CASSVGQGAFMGYTF.

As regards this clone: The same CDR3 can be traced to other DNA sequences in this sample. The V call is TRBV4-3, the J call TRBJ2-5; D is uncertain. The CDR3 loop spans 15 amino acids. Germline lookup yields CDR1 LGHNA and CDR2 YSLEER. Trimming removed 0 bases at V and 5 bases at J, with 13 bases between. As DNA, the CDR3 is TGCGCCAGCAGCCAAGATATCGGCCCCCGGGAGACCCAGTACTTC. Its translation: CASSQDIGPRETQYF.

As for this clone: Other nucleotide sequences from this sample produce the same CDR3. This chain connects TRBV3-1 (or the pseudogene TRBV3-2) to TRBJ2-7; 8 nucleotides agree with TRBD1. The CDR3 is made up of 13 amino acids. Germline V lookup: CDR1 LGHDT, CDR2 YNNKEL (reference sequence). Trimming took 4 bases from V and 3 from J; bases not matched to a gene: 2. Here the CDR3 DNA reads TGTGCCAGCAGCCGGGACAGGAGCTACGAGCAGTACTTC. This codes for CASSRDRSYEQYF.

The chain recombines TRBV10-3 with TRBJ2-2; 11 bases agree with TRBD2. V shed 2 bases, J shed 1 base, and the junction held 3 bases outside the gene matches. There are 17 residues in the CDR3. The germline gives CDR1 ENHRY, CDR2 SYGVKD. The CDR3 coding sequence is TGTGCCATCAGTGAGGCTAGCGGGGGGCAGAACACCGGGGAGCTGTTTTTT. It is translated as CAISEASGGQNTGELFF.

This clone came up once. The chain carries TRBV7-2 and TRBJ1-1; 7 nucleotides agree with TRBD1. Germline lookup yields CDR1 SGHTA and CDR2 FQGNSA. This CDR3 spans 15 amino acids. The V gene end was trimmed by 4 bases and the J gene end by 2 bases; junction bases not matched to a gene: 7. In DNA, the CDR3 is TGTGCCAGCAGCTCGACGGGACAGTACAACACTGAAGCTTTCTTT. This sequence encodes CASSSTGQYNTEAFF. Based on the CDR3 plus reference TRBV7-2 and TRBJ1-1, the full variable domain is GAGVSQSPSNKVTEKGKDVELRCDPISGHTALYWYRQSLGQGLEFLIYFQGNSAPDKSGLPSDRFSAERTGGSVSTLTIQRTQQEDSAVYLCASSSTGQYNTEAFFGQGTRLTVV.

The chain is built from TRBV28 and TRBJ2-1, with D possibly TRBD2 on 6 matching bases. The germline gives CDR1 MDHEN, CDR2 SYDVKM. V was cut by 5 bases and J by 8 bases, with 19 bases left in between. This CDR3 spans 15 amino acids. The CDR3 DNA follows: TGTGCCAGCAGTCTCGCGGCGGGGCCGTGGGATGAGCAGTTCTTC. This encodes CASSLAAGPWDEQFF. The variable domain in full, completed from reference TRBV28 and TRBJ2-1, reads DVKVTQSSRYLVKRTGEKVFLECVQDMDHENMFWYRQDPGLGLRLIYFSYDVKMKEKGDIPEGYSVSREKKERFSLILESASTNQTSMYLCASSLAAGPWDEQFFGPGTRLTVL.

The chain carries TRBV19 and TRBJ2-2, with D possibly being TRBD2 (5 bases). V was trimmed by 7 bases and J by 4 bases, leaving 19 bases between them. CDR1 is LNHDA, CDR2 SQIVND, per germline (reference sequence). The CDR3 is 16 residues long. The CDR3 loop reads CASIERMTLGTGELFF. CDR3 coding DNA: TGTGCCAGTATCGAGCGGATGACCTTGGGCACCGGGGAGCTGTTTTTT.

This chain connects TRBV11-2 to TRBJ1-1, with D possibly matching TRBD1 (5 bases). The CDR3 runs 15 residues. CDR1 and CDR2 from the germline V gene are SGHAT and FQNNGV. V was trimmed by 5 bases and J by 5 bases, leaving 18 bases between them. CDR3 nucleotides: TGTGCCAGCAGCCTTGGGACTCAATGGGGAACTGAAGCTTTCTTT. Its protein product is CASSLGTQWGTEAFF. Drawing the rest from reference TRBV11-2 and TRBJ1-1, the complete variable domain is EAGVAQSPRYKIIEKRQSVAFWCNPISGHATLYWYQQILGQGPKLLIQFQNNGVVDDSQLPKDRFSAERLKGVDSTLKIQPAKLEDSAVYLCASSLGTQWGTEAFFGQGTRLTVV.